One and the same sample provided the 30 T cell receptor beta chains below, sequenced in a study of technical replicates of blood from a handful of donors (dated by TCRdb to the late 2010s). Libraries were made using the immunoSEQ multiplex PCR assay. Imported from immuneACCESS, the table was reduced by TCRdb to in-frame sequences with V and J called. These copies leave out some clones; in studies compared against another copy, an unresolved V gene accounts for under half, and the cause of the remainder is not known. In this sample the table shows 70,000 or so clones, around nine tenths of which occur a single time. The biggest ten clones account for less than 5% of the sample. Sample: PBMCs. The receptor source for this set is a human donor in good health. Some clones in this sample may be carry-over from other donors' samples.

This chain links TRBV7-8 with TRBJ2-1; D remains ambiguous. V lost 0 bases and J lost 0, with 6 bases in between. This CDR3 region has 15 residues. Germline CDR1 reads SGHVS; CDR2 reads FQNEAQ. In DNA form, the CDR3 reads TGTGCCAGCAGCTTAGCACAGAACTCCTACAATGAGCAGTTCTTC. It specifies CASSLAQNSYNEQFF.

This clone was seen more than once but under ten times. V usage is TRBV4-2 and J usage is TRBJ2-5; 10 positions agree with TRBD1. Germline V gene data show CDR1 as LGHNA and CDR2 as YNFKEQ. The CDR3 runs 15 residues. Trimming cost V 3 bases and J 2 bases; bases outside gene matches: 3. CDR3 residues: CASSQGTGVQETQYF. The CDR3 DNA reads as TGTGCCAGCAGCCAGGGGACAGGGGTACAAGAGACCCAGTACTTC.

The gene calls are TRBV7-3 and TRBJ2-1, with 10 bases identical to TRBD1. Losses at the gene ends were 4 bases for V and 6 bases for J; bases not matched to a gene: 9. The CDR3 contains 16 residues. Germline V gene data show CDR1 as SGHTA and CDR2 as FQGTGA. DNA of the CDR3: TGTGCCAGCAGCTCAGCAGGGACAGGGGTTATCAATGAGCAGTTCTTC. It translates to CASSSAGTGVINEQFF.

The chain combines TRBV21-1 with TRBJ2-5; the table calls TRBD2, which could not be checked here. TRBV21-1 is noted as a pseudogene. This CDR3 contains 13 residues. CDR3 coding DNA: TGTGCCAGCACCCTGACTAGTCGGGAGACCCAGTACTTC. This encodes CASTLTSRETQYF.

The CDR3 DNA reads TGTGCCAGCAGCAAAAACCAGGGTCTCTACGAGCAGTACTTC. Amino acid sequence: CASSKNQGLYEQYF. The chain employs TRBV7-2 and TRBJ2-7; weak D call: TRBD1 (5 bases). V lost 5 bases and J lost 3, with 14 bases in between. Per germline, CDR1 SGHTA and CDR2 FQGNSA. CDR3 length: 14 amino acids.

The chain has TRBV9 and TRBJ2-1, with D possibly being TRBD1 (5 bases). The CDR3 runs 14 residues. CDR1 SGDLS and CDR2 YYNGEE come from the germline V gene. The germline V and J ends were trimmed by 0 bases and 6 bases, with 10 bases remaining between them. In DNA form, the CDR3 reads TGTGCCAGCAGCGTAGGTCAGGGATTCAATGAGCAGTTCTTC. It yields the protein CASSVGQGFNEQFF.

CDR3 sequence (DNA): TGTGCCAGCAGCCGGGACTTATTGAGCAATGAGCAGTTCTTC. Residues: CASSRDLLSNEQFF. The genes are TRBV7-9 and TRBJ2-1; weak D call: TRBD2 (6 bases). Trimming left V 5 bases short and J 6 bases short, with 14 bases between. CDR1 and CDR2 from the germline V gene are SEHNR and FQNEAQ (reference sequence). The CDR3 runs to 14 residues.

In its sample, this clone was seen once. The chain carries TRBV11-2 and TRBJ2-7; 9 nucleotides align to TRBD2. After removal of 1 base from V and 3 bases from J, the junction contained 13 bases not matched to a gene. This CDR3 has 18 residues. Germline V gene data show CDR1 as SGHAT and CDR2 as FQNNGV. The CDR3 sequence is CASSLVAPSWTSVYEQYF. The CDR3, as DNA: TGTGCCAGCAGCTTAGTTGCCCCTTCCTGGACTAGCGTCTACGAGCAGTACTTC.

This rearrangement joins TRBV28 to TRBJ2-4; maybe TRBD1 (5 bases). V was pared by 4 bases and J by 0 bases, with 10 bases between. The CDR3 covers 15 residues. The germline V gene encodes CDR1 MDHEN and CDR2 SYDVKM. Here the CDR3 reads CASSSLGPAKNIQYF. CDR3 in DNA: TGTGCCAGCAGTTCACTGGGGCCAGCCAAAAACATTCAGTACTTC.

The gene calls are TRBV2 and TRBJ1-4; D is unresolved. The length of the CDR3 is 15 residues. Germline V gene lookup returns CDR1 SNHLY and CDR2 FYNNEI. Trimming pared 3 bases from V and 8 bases from J, leaving 16 bases between. This CDR3 reads CASSEAGVSGEKLFF. DNA for the CDR3: TGTGCCAGCAGTGAGGCGGGCGTAAGTGGGGAAAAACTGTTTTTT.

The chain couples TRBV19 to TRBJ1-4; 9 bases match TRBD1. The CDR3 contains 17 residues. Unmatched junction bases numbered 11, after V lost 4 bases and J lost 5 bases. CDR1 is LNHDA, CDR2 SQIVND, per germline (reference sequence). The CDR3 DNA is TGTGCCAGTAGTACCGTTCCGGGACAGGGAGGGAATGAAAAACTGTTTTTT. Its translation is CASSTVPGQGGNEKLFF.

In this sample, this clone turned up once. V is TRBV4-3 and J is TRBJ2-5; D possibly corresponds to TRBD2 (5 bases). The CDR3 contains 15 residues. Germline CDR1 reads LGHNA; CDR2 reads YSLEER. Trimming took 3 bases from V and 0 from J, leaving 11 bases between them. The CDR3 coding sequence is TGCGCCAGCAGCCATAGTATCGGGGACCAAGAGACCCAGTACTTC. This encodes CASSHSIGDQETQYF.

The V gene is TRBV19, the J gene TRBJ2-1; 10 bases line up with TRBD2. The CDR3 length is 20 residues. The V segment lost 5 bases and the J segment 2 bases; nucleotides outside the gene matches: 18. Germline CDR1 is LNHDA and CDR2 is SQIVND (reference sequence). The CDR3 loop reads CASSPRGSSGRYGAYNEQFF. The CDR3 bases are TGTGCCAGTAGTCCCCGAGGGAGTAGCGGGAGGTACGGGGCCTACAATGAGCAGTTCTTC.

The chain links TRBV6-1 to TRBJ2-5, with 9 bases fitting TRBD2. Germline V CDR1 and CDR2: MNHNS, SASEGT. The CDR3 loop spans 15 amino acids. V was clipped by 2 bases and J by 5 bases; unmatched bases: 6. The CDR3 nucleotides are TGTGCCAGCAGTGAAAGACTAGCGGCGGCGGAGACCCAGTACTTC. Translated, it gives CASSERLAAAETQYF.

CDR3 region: CASSPGLASGRSGLGEQFF. As DNA, the CDR3 is TGTGCCAGCAGCCCAGGGTTGGCTAGCGGGAGGTCGGGGTTAGGTGAGCAGTTCTTC. This sequence joins TRBV4-2 and TRBJ2-1; TRBD2 agrees at 11 bases. The V segment lost 4 bases and the J segment 9 bases; nucleotides outside the gene matches: 20. The CDR3 runs 19 residues. The germline V gene encodes CDR1 LGHNA and CDR2 YNFKEQ.

The J gene is TRBJ2-7, the V gene TRBV18; the match to TRBD1 covers 10 bases. The junction had 1 base not matched to a gene; V was cut back by 2 bases and J by 0 bases. From germline, CDR1 is KGHSH and CDR2 LQKENI. The CDR3 is 15 amino acids. CDR3 residues: CASSPDRGLSYEQYF. CDR3 sequence (DNA): TGTGCCAGCTCACCAGACAGGGGGCTCTCCTACGAGCAGTACTTC.

The chain is built from TRBV5-4 and TRBJ2-5; D might be TRBD2 (5 bases). Germline V gene sequence: CDR1 SGHNT, CDR2 YYREEE (reference sequence). The V end was cut by 3 bases, the J end by 2 bases, with 14 bases between. There are 15 residues in the CDR3. Here the CDR3 reads CASSSGPAAQETQYF. CDR3 sequence (DNA): TGTGCCAGCAGCTCCGGGCCAGCGGCACAAGAGACCCAGTACTTC.

The genes are TRBV9 and TRBJ1-5; D is ambiguous. The CDR3 length is 14 residues. Trimming removed 4 bases at V and 5 bases at J, with 13 bases between. Germline assignment: CDR1 SGDLS and CDR2 YYNGEE. In DNA form, the CDR3 reads TGTGCCAGCAGCCTCCGGGAGGGTGATCAGCCCCAGCATTTT. Its translation: CASSLREGDQPQHF.

The genes are TRBV7-2 and TRBJ1-1; the D is unclear. V was shortened by 4 bases and J by 6 bases, with 15 bases between the two germline ends. The CDR3 has 14 amino acids. Germline CDR1 reads SGHTA; CDR2 reads FQGNSA. The CDR3 DNA is TGTGCCAGCAGCTCACACTTGGCGGTCGCTGAAGCTTTCTTT. Protein product: CASSSHLAVAEAFF.

The sample holds one count of this clone. The chain has TRBV11-1 and TRBJ2-5; D uncertain. The CDR3 totals 14 residues. The ends were cut back, 5 bases at V and 5 bases at J, with 15 bases in the middle. From germline, CDR1 is SGHAT and CDR2 FQDESV (reference sequence). The CDR3 DNA follows: TGTGCCAGCAGCCCAATCCCGGTCGGGGAGACCCAGTACTTC. It is translated as CASSPIPVGETQYF.

With regard to this clone: This sample includes further DNA sequences coding for the same CDR3. V gene TRBV5-1 combines with J gene TRBJ1-1; maybe TRBD1 (5 bases). Germline-derived CDR1 and CDR2 are SGHRS and YFSETQ. V lost 3 bases and J 0 bases, leaving 9 bases between the germline ends. This CDR3 is built from 14 residues. The DNA of the CDR3 is TGCGCCAGCAGCTCGGGACTCCTGAACACTGAAGCTTTCTTT. Its protein is CASSSGLLNTEAFF. The entire variable domain, with the rest obtained from reference TRBV5-1 and TRBJ1-1, is as follows: KAGVTQTPRYLIKTRGQQVTLSCSPISGHRSVSWYQQTPGQGLQFLFEYFSETQRNKGNFPGRFSGRQFSNSRSEMNVSTLELGDSALYLCASSSGLLNTEAFFGQGTRLTVV.

V and J are TRBV5-6 and TRBJ2-2, with D unclear. This CDR3 region has 12 residues. V was trimmed by 4 bases and J by 7 bases, leaving 8 bases between them. Germline V gives CDR1 SGHDT, CDR2 YYEEEE. The chain's CDR3 is CASSPSYGELFF. CDR3 nucleotides: TGTGCCAGCAGCCCGTCGTACGGGGAGCTGTTTTTT.

This sequence joins TRBV4-2 and TRBJ2-5; 11 nucleotides match TRBD2. This CDR3 spans 16 amino acids. Germline loops: CDR1 LGHNA, CDR2 YNFKEQ. Trimming at V came to 0 bases and at J to 2 bases, leaving 2 bases not matched to a gene. The CDR3 here is CASSQDASGGQETQYF. The DNA of the CDR3 is TGTGCCAGCAGCCAAGATGCTAGCGGGGGGCAAGAGACCCAGTACTTC.

This clone occurred once. The chain links TRBV4-3 to TRBJ2-3, with 7 nucleotides matching TRBD2. Germline assignment: CDR1 LGHNA and CDR2 YSLEER. Trimming at V came to 4 bases and at J to 5 bases, leaving 9 bases not matched to a gene. The CDR3 is 15 residues long. The CDR3 DNA follows: TGCGCCAGCAGCCTTGAGGCGAGCGGGGTAGATACGCAGTATTTT. Its protein is CASSLEASGVDTQYF.

This chain links TRBV13 with TRBJ2-7; 12 bases align to TRBD2. Germline V CDR1 and CDR2: PRHDT, FYEKMQ (reference sequence). Trimming removed 2 bases from V and 0 bases from J; junction bases left unmatched: 8. The CDR3 runs to 18 residues. CDR3: CASSLLAGGRLSSYEQYF. The CDR3 nucleotides are TGTGCCAGCAGCTTACTAGCGGGAGGGCGATTGAGCTCCTACGAGCAGTACTTC.

The rearrangement uses TRBV7-9 and TRBJ1-1; TRBD1 is a possible D gene (6 bases). V dropped 1 base and J dropped 7 bases, with 7 bases sitting between them. Germline V gene lookup returns CDR1 SEHNR and CDR2 FQNEAQ (reference sequence). CDR3 size: 12 residues. CDR3 protein: CASSLVGGEAFF. The CDR3 DNA is TGTGCCAGCAGCTTAGTAGGGGGTGAAGCTTTCTTT.

The V gene is TRBV7-6, the J gene TRBJ2-2; D is unresolved. The germline V and J ends were trimmed by 1 base and 6 bases, with 12 bases remaining between them. In germline, CDR1 is SGHVS, CDR2 FNYEAQ. The CDR3 extends over 15 amino acids. CDR3: CASSLVQSPAGELFF. DNA of the CDR3: TGTGCCAGCAGCTTAGTGCAGTCCCCCGCCGGGGAGCTGTTTTTT.

The CDR3 region is CASSQGSERGLYEQYF. CDR3 in DNA: TGCGCCAGCAGCCAAGGATCTGAGCGGGGACTCTACGAGCAGTACTTC. This chain uses TRBV4-1 with TRBJ2-7; 7 positions agree with TRBD2. Germline trimming cut 1 base from V and 3 bases from J; bases unmatched to any gene: 9. From germline, CDR1 is MGHRA and CDR2 YSYEKL. The CDR3 totals 16 residues.

This clone was seen only once. The genes are TRBV5-1 and TRBJ1-1; D may be TRBD1 (5 bases). V shed 3 bases and J shed 1 base, with 10 bases lying between them. There are 14 residues in the CDR3. Germline V gene sequence: CDR1 SGHRS, CDR2 YFSETQ. The CDR3 DNA reads TGCGCCAGCAGCTACCCGGGGGGGAACACTGAAGCTTTCTTT. Amino acids: CASSYPGGNTEAFF.

The table lists this clone with a count of one. This chain uses TRBV7-2 with TRBJ1-6; TRBD1 agrees at 7 bases. The CDR3 totals 13 residues. V trimming: 4 bases; J trimming: 8 bases; junction bases outside the gene matches: 2. CDR1 and CDR2 (germline): SGHTA, FQGNSA. For the CDR3, the DNA is TGTGCCAGCAGCTCCGACAGGGATTCACCCCTCCACTTT. The encoded protein is CASSSDRDSPLHF.